This TCR beta chain was retrieved from a study of T cells in localized non-small cell lung cancer. Worth noting for this clone: Its antigen is not known.

The protocol was immunoSEQ multiplex PCR, while the TCRdb copy is restricted to in-frame clones and leaves out a portion. The sample contains some 41,000 clones, around 90% of which appear only once. General study results and limits: Tumor samples were not multi-region, leaving intratumor heterogeneity unexcluded. Maximal T cell clonality occurred in uninvolved adjacent lung, with tumor ranking below it. When the top 100 tumor clones were examined, a median about 60 of them also appeared in the adjacent lung, which was paired and uninvolved. Higher blood T cell density tracked longer overall survival.

The material was PBMCs, obtained before any cancer treatment. The sequence came from a woman aged 40-69 years with stage II lung adenocarcinoma.

This CDR3 reads CASSLRGRAEAFF. In DNA form, the CDR3 reads TGTGCCAGCAGCCTAAGGGGCAGGGCTGAAGCTTTCTTT. The V gene is TRBV27, the J gene TRBJ1-1; perhaps TRBD1 as D (5 bases). Germline-derived CDR1 and CDR2 are MNHEY and SMNVEV (reference sequence). The V and J ends lost 6 bases and 6 bases respectively, with 14 bases between them. The CDR3 has 13 amino acids.